The rows below give T cell receptor beta chains drawn from one sample of a study of T cell responses to AZD1222 COVID-19 vaccine. The table came from immunoSEQ multiplex PCR; TCRdb's copy has only in-frame clones and leaves some out. This sample has roughly 180,000 clones, with about 91% found just once. Sample: peripheral blood, taken on day 0 of AZD1222 vaccination. These receptors were collected from an adult in good health. CDR3s include the opening cysteine and the closing phenylalanine or tryptophan. The D gene is left open where the match is weak. Where a row states a size, it is once, few, many or the class of an expanded clone; other rows omit it.

D: NA; J: TRBJ1-1; size: NA; V: TRBV6-1; DNA: TGTGCCAGCGGATTTCAGAGGAACACTGAAGCTTTCTTT; CDR3: CASGFQRNTEAFF
D: TRBD2; J: TRBJ2-3; size: NA; V: TRBV18; DNA: TGTGCCAGCTCACCACCTGGGCGGGAGAGCACAGATACGCAGTATTTT; CDR3: CASSPPGRESTDTQYF
D: NA; J: TRBJ1-3; size: NA; V: TRBV7-2; DNA: TGTGCCAGCAGCTCAGGCCCAAACTCTGGAAACACCATATATTTT; CDR3: CASSSGPNSGNTIYF
D: NA; J: TRBJ1-1; size: NA; V: TRBV19; DNA: TGTGCCAGCCCCACCCCGGGGAACACTGAAGCTTTCTTT; CDR3: CASPTPGNTEAFF
D: NA; J: TRBJ2-2; size: NA; V: TRBV27; DNA: TGTGCCAGCAGTTTCGGACCGAACACCGGGGAGCTGTTTTTT; CDR3: CASSFGPNTGELFF
D: NA; J: TRBJ1-6; size: NA; V: TRBV11-2; DNA: TGTGCCAGCAGCTTAGGAGCAGGTTGGTTTTCACCCCTCCACTTT; CDR3: CASSLGAGWFSPLHF
D: NA; J: TRBJ1-6; size: few; V: TRBV11-3; DNA: TGTGCCAGCAGCCTGGGACTCTTGAATTCACCCCTCCACTTT; CDR3: CASSLGLLNSPLHF
D: NA; J: TRBJ2-3; size: NA; V: TRBV5-4; DNA: TGTGCCAGCAGCGCCGCGACTACATCAGATACGCAGTATTTT; CDR3: CASSAATTSDTQYF
D: NA; J: TRBJ1-1; size: NA; V: TRBV29-1; DNA: TGCAGCGTAACCCAGGGTCGATTGTTGGGCACTGAAGCTTTCTTT; CDR3: CSVTQGRLLGTEAFF
D: NA; J: TRBJ2-7; size: NA; V: TRBV19; DNA: TGTGCCAGTAGTAGGGGCTCGAAGACCTACGAGCAGTACTTC; CDR3: CASSRGSKTYEQYF
D: NA; J: TRBJ2-7; size: NA; V: TRBV6-5; DNA: TGTGCCACCCACATCGTGGGGTCCTACGAGCAGTACTTC; CDR3: CATHIVGSYEQYF